The T cell receptor (beta chain) described here comes from a study of T cell responses to AZD1222 COVID-19 vaccine. The CDR3 runs to 13 residues. The germline V gene has CDR1 SGHNT and CDR2 YYREEE (reference sequence). V was cut by 2 bases and J by 0 bases, with 3 bases left in between. In the case of this clone: Antigen specificity is unknown.

Here immunoSEQ multiplex PCR was the method, and the copy in TCRdb shows in-frame clones only, minus some. The sample has 100,000 to 140,000 clones, roughly nine tenths seen once. Second-dose intervals of approximately 4 or approximately 12 weeks were pooled. General observations from the study: Just 5 to 7 AZD1222 recipients tested seropositive at baseline. The CD4 TCRs associated with vaccination extended across spike and predominated at 160-218 and 743-854. Donors in the cohort were predominantly white British and more often female, and clonal diversity was possibly underestimated.

Specimen: peripheral blood, collected 28 days after the second AZD1222 dose. The chain links TRBV5-4 to TRBJ1-5; D is unresolved. The source of this sequence is an adult who received the AZD1222 COVID-19 vaccine. As DNA, the CDR3 is TGTGCCAGCAGCTTTAATAGCAATCAGCCCCAGCATTTT. This gives the protein CASSFNSNQPQHF.